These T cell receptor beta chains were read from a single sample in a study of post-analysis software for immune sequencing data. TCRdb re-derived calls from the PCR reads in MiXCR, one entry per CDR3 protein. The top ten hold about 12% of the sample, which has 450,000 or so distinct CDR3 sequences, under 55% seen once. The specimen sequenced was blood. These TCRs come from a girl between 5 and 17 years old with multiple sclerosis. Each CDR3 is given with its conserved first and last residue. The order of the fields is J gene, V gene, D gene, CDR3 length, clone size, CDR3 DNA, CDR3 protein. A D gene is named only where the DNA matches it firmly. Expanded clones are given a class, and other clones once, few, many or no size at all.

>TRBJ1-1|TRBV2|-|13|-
TGTGCCAGCAGTCTTGGGGAGGGGGCTGAAGCTTTCTTT
CASSLGEGAEAFF
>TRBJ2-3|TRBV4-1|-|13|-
TGCGCCAGCAGCCAAGATAGAGAAGATACGCAGTATTTT
CASSQDREDTQYF
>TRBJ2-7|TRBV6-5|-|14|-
TGTGCCAGCAGCCTGACTAAGGTGCAGTGGGAGCAGTACTTC
CASSLTKVQWEQYF
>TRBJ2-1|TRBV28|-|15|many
TGTGCCAGCAGCCCGACTAGTCTCGCCTACAATGAGCAGTTCTTC
CASSPTSLAYNEQFF
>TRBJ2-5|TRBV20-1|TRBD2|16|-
TGCAGTGCTAGAGGTGTCGCTAGCGGGGAGCGGGAGACCCAGTACTTC
CSARGVASGERETQYF
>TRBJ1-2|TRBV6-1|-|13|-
TGTGCCAGCTGGGGGTGGGGGGCCAGTGGCTACACCTTC
CASWGWGASGYTF
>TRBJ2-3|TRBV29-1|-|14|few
TGCAGCGTTTCGGACGGAGGGGTGGCAGATACGCAGTATTTT
CSVSDGGVADTQYF
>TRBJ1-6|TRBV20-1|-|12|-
TGCAGTGCTAGCGCAAGGGCTTCACCCCTCCACTTT
CSASARASPLHF
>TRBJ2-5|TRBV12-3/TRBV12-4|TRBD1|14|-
TGTGCCAGCAGTTTTAGGGGGCAGGGAGAGACCCAGTACTTC
CASSFRGQGETQYF
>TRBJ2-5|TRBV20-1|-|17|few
TGCAGTGCTAGAGATCCCTCACCCCTAGCGAGATCTTGGGAGCAGTACTTC
CSARDPSPLARSWEQYF
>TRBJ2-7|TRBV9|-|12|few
TGTGCCAGCAGCGTAGCCGGAGACGAGCAGTACTTC
CASSVAGDEQYF
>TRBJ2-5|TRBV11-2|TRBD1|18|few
TGTGCCAGCAGCTTAGACCCCTTCGGGACAGGGGGCGAAGAGACCCAGTACTTC
CASSLDPFGTGGEETQYF
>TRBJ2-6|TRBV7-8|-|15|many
TGTGCCAGCAGCTTAGAGGTACCTGGGGCCAACGTCCTGACTTTC
CASSLEVPGANVLTF